One T cell receptor beta chain is described in this entry. This sample was included in a study of shared clonotypes between healthy human individuals. Overall study: The people who gave samples were a couple of women and a few men aged 18 to 49. Per donor, three plates held CD4 naive cells, three held CD4 memory, two held CD8 naive and one held CD8 memory.

This table comes from immunoSEQ multiplex PCR, and its TCRdb copy is limited to in-frame clones, with some not included. The sample carries hundreds of thousands of clones, around 78% recorded once. The CDR3 extends over 15 amino acids. Germline V gives CDR1 MNHEY, CDR2 SMNVEV (reference sequence). V gave up 7 bases and J gave up 2 bases, with 15 bases separating them. The sequence was collected from a young woman in good health. The V call is TRBV27, the J call TRBJ2-1; the D is unclear. The sequenced sample was memory CD4+ T cells sorted from blood. Documented subset: CD45RA-negative fraction. The CDR3 sequence is CASTLSVNAYNEQFF. The CDR3 nucleotides are TGTGCCAGCACACTATCGGTGAACGCCTACAATGAGCAGTTCTTC.